The sequence of this TCR beta chain was determined in a study of early T cells in non-severe SARS-CoV-2 infection. Study context: Bulk RNA isolated from unsorted whole blood underwent sequencing; chains were not paired. Study-level points and caveats: Matches to VDJdb favored anti-spike CD8 responses and missed private and CD4 specificities.

Trimming shortened V by 1 base and J by 6 bases, and 14 bases separated the two germline ends. This CDR3 comprises 14 residues. CDR1 and CDR2 from the germline V gene are SGHDT and YYEEEE. Each cDNA molecule carried a unique molecular identifier. TCRdb analysed the 5' RACE reads with MiXCR anew, one entry per CDR3 protein. Here the sample spans around 27,000 distinct CDR3 sequences, approximately 7% being singletons. The sample holds many counts of this clonotype. Antigen specificity is unknown. The origin of this receptor is an adult who was a healthcare worker with PCR-confirmed SARS-CoV-2 infection or an uninfected control (not recorded which). This chain links TRBV5-6 with TRBJ2-7, with a possible D match to TRBD1 (6 bases). The sequenced sample was whole blood. CDR3 nucleotide sequence: TGTGCCAGCAGCTTGCCAACAGGGTCGGGCGAGCAGTACTTC. This codes for CASSLPTGSGEQYF. Supplemented by reference TRBV5-6 and TRBJ2-7, the full variable domain reads DAGVTQSPTHLIKTRGQQVTLRCSPKSGHDTVSWYQQALGQGPQFIFQYYEEEERQRGNFPDRFSGHQFPNYSSELNVNALLLGDSALYLCASSLPTGSGEQYFGPGTRLTVT.